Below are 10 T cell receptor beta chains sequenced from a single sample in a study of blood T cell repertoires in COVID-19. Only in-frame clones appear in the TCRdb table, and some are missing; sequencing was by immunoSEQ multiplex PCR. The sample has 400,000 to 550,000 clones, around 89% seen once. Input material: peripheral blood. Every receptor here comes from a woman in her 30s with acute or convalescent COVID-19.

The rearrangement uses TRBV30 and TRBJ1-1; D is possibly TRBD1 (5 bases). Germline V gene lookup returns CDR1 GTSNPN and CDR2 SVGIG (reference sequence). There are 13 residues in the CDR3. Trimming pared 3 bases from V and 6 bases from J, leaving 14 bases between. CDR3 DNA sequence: TGTGCCTGGAGGACAGAAGTAGGGGCTGAAGCTTTCTTT. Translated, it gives CAWRTEVGAEAFF. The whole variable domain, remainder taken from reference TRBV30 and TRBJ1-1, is SQTIHQWPATLVQPVGSPLSLECTVEGTSNPNLYWYRQAAGRGLQLLFYSVGIGQISSEVPQNLSASRPQDRQFILSSKKLLLSDSGFYLCAWRTEVGAEAFFGQGTRLTVV.

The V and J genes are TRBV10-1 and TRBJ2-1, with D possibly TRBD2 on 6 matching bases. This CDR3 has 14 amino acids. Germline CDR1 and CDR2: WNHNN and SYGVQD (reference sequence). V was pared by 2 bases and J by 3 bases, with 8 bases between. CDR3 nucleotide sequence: TGCGCCAGCAGTGAGCGGGGGAACTACAATGAGCAGTTCTTC. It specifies CASSERGNYNEQFF.

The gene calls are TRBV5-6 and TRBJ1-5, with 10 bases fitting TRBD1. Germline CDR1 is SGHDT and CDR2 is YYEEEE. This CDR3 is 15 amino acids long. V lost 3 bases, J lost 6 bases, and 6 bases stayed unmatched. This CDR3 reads CASSWGTGESQPQHF. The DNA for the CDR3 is TGTGCCAGCAGCTGGGGGACAGGGGAAAGTCAGCCCCAGCATTTT.

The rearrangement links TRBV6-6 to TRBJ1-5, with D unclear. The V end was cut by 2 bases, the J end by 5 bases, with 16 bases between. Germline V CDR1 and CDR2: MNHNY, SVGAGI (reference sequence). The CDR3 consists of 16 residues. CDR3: CASSYALQKRDQPQHF. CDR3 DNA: TGTGCCAGCAGTTACGCCTTACAGAAGCGGGATCAGCCCCAGCATTTT.

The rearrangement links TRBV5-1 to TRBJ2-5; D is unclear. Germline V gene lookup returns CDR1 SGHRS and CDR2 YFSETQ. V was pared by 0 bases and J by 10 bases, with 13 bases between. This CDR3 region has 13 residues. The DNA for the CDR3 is TGCGCCAGCAGCTTGGGTACCGACGAGGACCAGTACTTC. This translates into CASSLGTDEDQYF.

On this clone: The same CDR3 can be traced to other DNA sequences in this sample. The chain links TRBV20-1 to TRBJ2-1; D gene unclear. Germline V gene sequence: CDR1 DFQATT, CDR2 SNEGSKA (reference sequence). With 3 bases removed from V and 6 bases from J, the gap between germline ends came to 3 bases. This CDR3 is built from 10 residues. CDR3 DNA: TGCAGTGCTAGCAGCAATGAGCAGTTCTTC. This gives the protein CSASSNEQFF.

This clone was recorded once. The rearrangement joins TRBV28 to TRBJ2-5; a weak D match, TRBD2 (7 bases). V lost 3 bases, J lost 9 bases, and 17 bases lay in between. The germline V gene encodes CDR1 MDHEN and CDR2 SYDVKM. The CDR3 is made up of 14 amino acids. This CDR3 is CASSFRGGLAPQYF. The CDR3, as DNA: TGTGCCAGCAGTTTTAGGGGGGGACTTGCGCCCCAGTACTTC.

CDR3 region: CASSTRRTANQPQHF. The CDR3, as DNA: TGTGCCAGCAGCACACGTAGGACAGCGAATCAGCCCCAGCATTTT. V and J are TRBV5-6 and TRBJ1-5; a possible D gene is TRBD1 (6 bases). Per germline, CDR1 SGHDT and CDR2 YYEEEE. This CDR3 contains 15 residues. With 4 bases removed from V and 4 bases from J, the gap between germline ends came to 15 bases.

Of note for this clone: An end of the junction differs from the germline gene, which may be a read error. The CDR3 loop is CASSFRTHLGF. In nucleotides, the CDR3 is TGTGCCAGCAGTTTTCGGACACATCTGGGCTTC. This chain connects TRBV28 to TRBJ1-2; D may be TRBD1 (5 bases). The CDR3 covers 11 residues. Germline CDR1 MDHEN, CDR2 SYDVKM.

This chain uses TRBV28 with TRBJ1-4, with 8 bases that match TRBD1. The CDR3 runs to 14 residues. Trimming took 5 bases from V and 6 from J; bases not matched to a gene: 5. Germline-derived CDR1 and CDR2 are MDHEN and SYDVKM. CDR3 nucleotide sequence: TGTGCCAGCAGTATACAGGGGGGAGATGAAAAACTGTTTTTT. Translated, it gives CASSIQGGDEKLFF.